This TCR beta chain was captured in a study of vaccination and CD4 T cells after COVID-19 (dated 2022 in TCRdb). Looking at the study overall: Convalescent patients had a positive SARS-CoV-2 result on nasal swab PCR, and of these patients, fewer than ten had mild disease and one had severe disease. Post-COVID blood samples from convalescent patients were collected a median of around 110 days after diagnosis, with a range of roughly 35 to 180 days. In the convalescent cohort there were six males and four females, among whom were two Hispanic individuals, seven Caucasians, two Asians and one multiracial person. Participants got two doses of the Pfizer-BioNTech BNT162b2 vaccine (n=8) or two doses of the Moderna mRNA-1273 vaccine (n=2). A few convalescent patients gave samples both early after vaccination (day 14) and late after vaccination (days 161 to 241). The time from the second vaccine dose to post-vaccine blood sampling had a median of roughly 79 days and ranged from roughly 13 to 241 days. In around nine COVID-19 convalescent patients and a handful of infection-naive healthy vaccine recipients, the spike-specific CD4+ TCR repertoire before mRNA vaccination was compared with the repertoire after mRNA vaccination. Broad study findings and their caveats: Only a relatively small number of convalescent patients were included in the study, and early timepoints following natural infection were not analyzed. Among convalescent patients, a median 86.3% of the SARS-CoV-2-reactive clones seen after vaccination appeared only after vaccination, which suggests priming specific to the vaccine. In convalescent patients, nearly all vaccine-specific clones (304 of 307) were found to be mono-reactive for SARS-CoV-2 spike rather than cross-reactive with common cold coronaviruses. The median number of SARS-CoV-2-reactive clonotypes rose from 20 to 25 after infection to 38 after vaccination, but the change was not significant.

Library prep was done by PCR. For sequencing, an Illumina iSeq 100 was employed. From the authors' description of their analysis: Non-productive sequences were removed, and CDR3s that did not start with C, did not end with F or W, or were shorter than 7 amino acids were discarded. Similarity between CDR3 sequences was evaluated in R version 3.6.1 using Levenshtein distances (stringdist) and unrooted phylogenetic trees (ape). TCRdb itself trimmed the public reads at Q25 with fastp, ran MiXCR and retained productive beta chains. Every CDR3 protein is listed once, alongside the most common genes and DNA of its rows. TCRdb's processing, not the authors' own work, is the source of the V and J calls. Here the sample has roughly 30,000 distinct CDR3 sequences; around 50% occur a single time. In total, the top ten clones hold more than 5.5% of the sample. This clonotype was observed a handful of times. Its antigen target is currently unknown. Within one base of it there is no much larger clone, and no base qualities were kept.

Explained via the paper, the time point label denotes: late sampling 161 to 241 days after vaccination in a few convalescent patients. The positive SARS-CoV-2 PCR tests of the convalescent patients were dated from March to December 2020, before the Alpha, Beta and Delta variants emerged in the United States. Ficoll-Paque Plus gradient centrifugation was used to isolate PBMCs from whole blood, and the isolated PBMCs were then either used fresh or cryopreserved at -140C. Sequenced material: CD4+ T cells from blood, taken about 7 months after SARS-CoV-2 vaccination. The TCR was taken from a human donor who had recovered from COVID-19.

The CDR3 is CSARALTGTGNYGYTF. At the DNA level, the sequence is TGCAGTGCTAGAGCCTTGACCGGGACAGGGAACTATGGCTACACCTTC. The chain is made from TRBV20-1 and TRBJ1-2; a stretch of 9 junction bases matches TRBD1. V lost 1 base and J lost 2 bases, and the count of bases not matched to a germline gene is 8. CDR1 DFQATT and CDR2 SNEGSKA are derived from the germline V gene (reference sequence). The CDR3 starts with the cysteine, ends with the phenylalanine, and has 16 residues. Only the CDR3 portion is preserved as DNA: 48 bases, with reading frame beginning at the first base.